This TCR beta chain comes out of a study of response to subunit inactivated influenza vaccine listed by TCRdb under 2018. Regarding the research as a whole: To follow how T cells responded to a trivalent subunit inactivated influenza vaccine, the researchers relied on deep quantitative profiling of the T cell receptor repertoire. The paper's findings and limits, for the study overall: According to the authors, only a limited number of new T cells may be recruited by each seasonal influenza vaccination.

Taken from cysteine to phenylalanine, the CDR3 has 15 residues. Left in the record is the CDR3 DNA by itself, 45 bases read in frame from the first base. Trimming removed 6 bases from V and 4 bases from J; the gene matches leave 10 bases unexplained. CDR1 and CDR2 are drawn from the germline V gene (reference sequence): MNHEY, SMNVEV. The receptor library was made with RT-PCR. The sequencer was an Illumina HiSeq 2500. TCRdb reprocessing: public reads trimmed at Q25 with fastp, clones called with MiXCR, in-frame beta chains kept. All rows with the same CDR3 protein become a single entry with the most common DNA and genes. For this sample there are roughly 710,000 distinct CDR3 sequences; less than 15% appear just once. In total, the top ten clones hold about 7.4% of the sample. This clonotype was seen more than once but under ten times. Its antigen has not been determined. Per-nucleotide qualities are absent, and no much larger clonotype sits a single base away.

The clonotype originates from a man over 45 who received an inactivated influenza vaccine. Donor details come from another sample of the same person, matched by shared clones. Specimen: PBMCs from blood, collected 14 to 15 days before vaccination. The chain is assembled from TRBV27 and TRBJ2-5; 8 junctional bases match TRBD2. The DNA reads as follows: TGTGCCAGCAGGAGTATCGGGACTAGAGGAGAGACCCAGTACTTC. Its coded protein is CASRSIGTRGETQYF.